This T cell receptor (beta chain) was captured in a study of regulatory T cells in long-lasting Graves disease. Study-level points and caveats: Sharing of public clonotypes was greater in persistent patients (over 2,500) than in new patients (roughly 970). Persistent disease was associated with favored TRBV28 usage and with favored use of TRBJ1-2 and TRBJ2-5.

iRepertoire HTBI primers and Arm-PCR of CDR3 regions built TCR beta libraries. Using its own MiXCR run on the multiplex PCR reads, TCRdb lists one record per CDR3 protein. Of about 380,000 distinct CDR3 sequences in the sample, roughly 16% were seen once. Time point reported: newly diagnosed GD, antithyroid drugs for less than 3 months. Preparation of the TCR library used RNA extracted from PBMCs. American Thyroid Association guidelines served as the basis for diagnosing Graves' disease. This CDR3 comprises 16 residues. V was shortened by 5 bases and J by 1 base, with 17 bases between the two germline ends. The germline gives CDR1 LNHDA, CDR2 SQIVND (reference sequence). This clonotype was observed many times. Its antigen remains unknown.

The sample in question was peripheral blood mononuclear cells (PBMCs), obtained at new diagnosis, from a patient treated with antithyroid drugs. This sequence joins TRBV19 and TRBJ1-1, with D possibly TRBD1 on 5 matching bases. The sequence was obtained from a female donor with Graves disease. CDR3 region: CASSFLPGTPNTEAFF. Written as DNA, the CDR3 is TGTGCCAGTAGTTTCCTCCCAGGGACTCCGAACACTGAAGCTTTCTTT.